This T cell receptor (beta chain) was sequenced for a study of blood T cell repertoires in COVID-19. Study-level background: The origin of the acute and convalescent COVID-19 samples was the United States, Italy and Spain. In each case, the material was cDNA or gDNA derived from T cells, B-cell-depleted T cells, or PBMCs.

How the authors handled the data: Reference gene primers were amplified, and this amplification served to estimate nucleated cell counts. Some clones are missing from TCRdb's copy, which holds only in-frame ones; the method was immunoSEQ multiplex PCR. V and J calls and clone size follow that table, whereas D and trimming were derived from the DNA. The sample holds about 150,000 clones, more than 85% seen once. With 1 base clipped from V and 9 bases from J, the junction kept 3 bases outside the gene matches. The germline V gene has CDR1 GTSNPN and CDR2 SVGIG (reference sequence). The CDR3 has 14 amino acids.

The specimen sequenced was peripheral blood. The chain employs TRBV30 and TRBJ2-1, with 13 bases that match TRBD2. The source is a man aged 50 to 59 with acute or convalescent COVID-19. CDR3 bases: TGTGCCTGGAGTGGGGGGACTAGCGGGACTGAGCAGTTCTTC. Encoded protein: CAWSGGTSGTEQFF.